The clone carrying this TCR beta chain has more than one count but fewer than ten. The source of the sample is a study of blood T cell repertoires in COVID-19. Here immunoSEQ multiplex PCR was the method, and the copy in TCRdb shows in-frame clones only, minus some. The data hold approximately 120,000 clones, with approximately 83% observed a single time. The ends lost 1 base at V and 4 bases at J; junction bases unmatched: 6. In germline, CDR1 is MGHRA, CDR2 YSYEKL. The CDR3 is 16 residues long. The specimen was peripheral blood. This sequence was found in a woman aged 45-65 years who had recovered from COVID-19. The chain recombines TRBV4-1 with TRBJ2-2; TRBD2 matches 7 bases. The CDR3 here is CASSQGAWEGTGELFF. In DNA, the CDR3 is TGCGCCAGCAGCCAAGGCGCGTGGGAGGGCACCGGGGAGCTGTTTTTT.